These T cell receptor beta chains were read from a single sample in a study of T cell changes during pregnancy in multiple sclerosis. The repertoire was sequenced with immunoSEQ multiplex PCR; TCRdb's copy has only in-frame clones and lacks some. This sample carries over 50,000 clones, roughly 86% of them seen once, and the ten largest clones take approximately 1.8%. The sequences come from peripheral blood, collected in the first trimester of pregnancy. The receptors derive from a female donor with multiple sclerosis, enrolled in a pregnancy study. Each CDR3 is given with its conserved first and last residue. Fields, in order: clone size, CDR3 length, J gene, V gene, D gene, CDR3 DNA, CDR3 protein. D genes are given only for firm matches. The size of a clone is reported for some rows only, either as once, few or many, or as a class for expanded clones.

abundance: NA; len: 15; j_gene: TRBJ2-4; v_gene: TRBV29-1; d_gene: TRBD1; CDR3nt: TGCAGCGCCCAGAGGGACAGGGCTGCCAAAAACATTCAGTACTTC; CDR3aa: CSAQRDRAAKNIQYF
abundance: NA; len: 13; j_gene: TRBJ2-7; v_gene: TRBV4-2; d_gene: NA; CDR3nt: TGTGCCAGCAGCCACAGGGGCCACTACGAGCAGTACTTC; CDR3aa: CASSHRGHYEQYF
abundance: medium-sized; len: 18; j_gene: TRBJ2-7; v_gene: TRBV5-1; d_gene: TRBD2; CDR3nt: TGCGCCAGCAGCCCGGATGGCCCGACTAGCTGGCAGAGATACGAGCAGTACTTC; CDR3aa: CASSPDGPTSWQRYEQYF
abundance: once; len: 14; j_gene: TRBJ2-2; v_gene: TRBV30; d_gene: TRBD2; CDR3nt: TGTGCCTGGCGGGGGAGGGCCGGTGGCGGGGAGCTGTTTTTT; CDR3aa: CAWRGRAGGGELFF
abundance: once; len: 14; j_gene: TRBJ2-7; v_gene: TRBV2; d_gene: TRBD1; CDR3nt: TGTGCCAGCGGCTGGACAGGGGGAGGCTACGAGCAGTACTTC; CDR3aa: CASGWTGGGYEQYF
abundance: NA; len: 12; j_gene: TRBJ2-5; v_gene: TRBV10-1; d_gene: NA; CDR3nt: TGCGCCAGCAGTGGCAGCGAAGAGACCCAGTACTTC; CDR3aa: CASSGSEETQYF
abundance: NA; len: 16; j_gene: TRBJ2-1; v_gene: TRBV11-2; d_gene: TRBD2; CDR3nt: TGTGCCAGCAGTCCCGTTGGAGCGGGAATGTACAATGAGCAGTTCTTC; CDR3aa: CASSPVGAGMYNEQFF
abundance: NA; len: 19; j_gene: TRBJ1-3; v_gene: TRBV10-3; d_gene: TRBD1; CDR3nt: TGTGCCATCAGGATCACCCGGGACAGGGCCCATCTCTCTGGAAACACCATATATTTT; CDR3aa: CAIRITRDRAHLSGNTIYF
abundance: NA; len: 13; j_gene: TRBJ1-1; v_gene: TRBV9; d_gene: TRBD1; CDR3nt: TGTGCCAGCAGCGTAGTAGAGGGGGCCCAAGCTTTCTTT; CDR3aa: CASSVVEGAQAFF
abundance: NA; len: 15; j_gene: TRBJ2-2; v_gene: TRBV2; d_gene: NA; CDR3nt: TGTGCCAGCAGAGACCGGGACACAAACACCGGGGAGCTGTTTTTT; CDR3aa: CASRDRDTNTGELFF
abundance: NA; len: 15; j_gene: TRBJ2-4; v_gene: TRBV4-1; d_gene: NA; CDR3nt: TGCGCCAGCAGCCAAGGCATAGGGGGTACAAACATTCAGTACTTC; CDR3aa: CASSQGIGGTNIQYF
abundance: NA; len: 16; j_gene: TRBJ2-1; v_gene: TRBV7-2; d_gene: TRBD2; CDR3nt: TGTGCCAGCAGCCCGCCGCGAGCGGGAGGGCGCAATGAGCAGTTCTTC; CDR3aa: CASSPPRAGGRNEQFF
abundance: NA; len: 16; j_gene: TRBJ2-7; v_gene: TRBV5-4; d_gene: TRBD2; CDR3nt: TGTGCCAGCAGCTTGGACCCAGCGGGAGACTCCTACGAGCAGTACTTC; CDR3aa: CASSLDPAGDSYEQYF
abundance: once; len: 15; j_gene: TRBJ1-2; v_gene: TRBV2; d_gene: NA; CDR3nt: TGTGCCAGCAGTGACCCGGGAGGGACGGCCTATGGCTACACCTTC; CDR3aa: CASSDPGGTAYGYTF
abundance: NA; len: 14; j_gene: TRBJ2-3; v_gene: TRBV9; d_gene: TRBD1; CDR3nt: TGTGCCAGTTTCTCGGGACAGGGCACAGATACGCAGTATTTT; CDR3aa: CASFSGQGTDTQYF
abundance: NA; len: 17; j_gene: TRBJ2-2; v_gene: TRBV18; d_gene: TRBD2; CDR3nt: TGTGCCAGCTCACCCAGTTCGAGCGGGATGAACACCGGGGAGCTGTTTTTT; CDR3aa: CASSPSSSGMNTGELFF
abundance: NA; len: 14; j_gene: TRBJ2-5; v_gene: TRBV5-1; d_gene: TRBD1; CDR3nt: TGCGCCAGCAGCGTGGGACAGCTTTATGAGACCCAGTACTTC; CDR3aa: CASSVGQLYETQYF
abundance: NA; len: 14; j_gene: TRBJ2-7; v_gene: TRBV6-5; d_gene: TRBD2; CDR3nt: TGTGCCAGCTCCCGAGGGGCGGGAGACTACGAGCAGTACTTC; CDR3aa: CASSRGAGDYEQYF
abundance: NA; len: 14; j_gene: TRBJ2-1; v_gene: TRBV10-1; d_gene: TRBD1; CDR3nt: TGCGCCAGCAGCCGGACAGGTATTTACAATGAGCAGTTCTTC; CDR3aa: CASSRTGIYNEQFF
abundance: NA; len: 18; j_gene: TRBJ2-2; v_gene: TRBV7-6; d_gene: TRBD2; CDR3nt: TGTGCCAGCAGCCACCTCCCGGGGCGGGAGGGCCGGGGCGGGGAGCTGTTTTTT; CDR3aa: CASSHLPGREGRGGELFF
abundance: NA; len: 13; j_gene: TRBJ2-7; v_gene: TRBV9; d_gene: NA; CDR3nt: TGTGCCAGCAGCGTAGAGCCCGGGGGCGAGCAGTACTTC; CDR3aa: CASSVEPGGEQYF
abundance: NA; len: 16; j_gene: TRBJ2-2; v_gene: TRBV6-4; d_gene: NA; CDR3nt: TGTGCCAGCAGCTCCACGGCGGCGGGGAACACCGGGGAGCTGTTTTTT; CDR3aa: CASSSTAAGNTGELFF
abundance: NA; len: 16; j_gene: TRBJ1-3; v_gene: TRBV7-9; d_gene: NA; CDR3nt: TGTGCCAGCAGCCGACTCAGCGGGTTGTTCGGAAACACCATATATTTT; CDR3aa: CASSRLSGLFGNTIYF
abundance: NA; len: 16; j_gene: TRBJ1-1; v_gene: TRBV9; d_gene: NA; CDR3nt: TGTGCCAGCAGCGGGGGTAGGGGCAGATTGAACACTGAAGCTTTCTTT; CDR3aa: CASSGGRGRLNTEAFF
abundance: NA; len: 15; j_gene: TRBJ2-5; v_gene: TRBV27; d_gene: TRBD1; CDR3nt: TGTGCCAGCAGTTTTCTTCAGACAGGGAAAGAGACCCAGTACTTC; CDR3aa: CASSFLQTGKETQYF
abundance: NA; len: 16; j_gene: TRBJ2-2; v_gene: TRBV7-9; d_gene: TRBD1; CDR3nt: TGTGCCAGCAGCCTGGGCAGGGGGCGGTACACCGGGGAGCTGTTTTTT; CDR3aa: CASSLGRGRYTGELFF
abundance: NA; len: 15; j_gene: TRBJ2-7; v_gene: TRBV4-2; d_gene: TRBD2; CDR3nt: TGTGCCAGCAGCCAAGAACTAGCGGGAGACTACGAGCAGTACTTC; CDR3aa: CASSQELAGDYEQYF
abundance: NA; len: 12; j_gene: TRBJ2-1; v_gene: TRBV21-1; d_gene: NA; CDR3nt: TGTGCCAGCGGACTAGCCGCCAATGAGCAGTTCTTC; CDR3aa: CASGLAANEQFF
abundance: NA; len: 14; j_gene: TRBJ1-4; v_gene: TRBV29-1; d_gene: TRBD1; CDR3nt: TGCAGCGTTGAAGATGGGACAGCTAATGAAAAACTGTTTTTT; CDR3aa: CSVEDGTANEKLFF
abundance: NA; len: 15; j_gene: TRBJ2-1; v_gene: TRBV27; d_gene: NA; CDR3nt: TGTGCCAGCAGTCCTGCCCAGGGGACCTACAATGAGCAGTTCTTC; CDR3aa: CASSPAQGTYNEQFF
abundance: NA; len: 13; j_gene: TRBJ2-2; v_gene: TRBV5-4; d_gene: TRBD2; CDR3nt: TGTGCCCGGGGGGATACGAACACCGGGGAGCTGTTTTTT; CDR3aa: CARGDTNTGELFF
abundance: NA; len: 16; j_gene: TRBJ2-5; v_gene: TRBV28; d_gene: TRBD2; CDR3nt: TGTGCCAGCAGTCCCGTCCTAGCGGGAGTTTTCGAGACCCAGTACTTC; CDR3aa: CASSPVLAGVFETQYF
abundance: NA; len: 14; j_gene: TRBJ2-7; v_gene: TRBV30; d_gene: NA; CDR3nt: TGTGCCTGGAGTCTACCGGCGGGGTTCTACGAGCAGTACTTC; CDR3aa: CAWSLPAGFYEQYF
abundance: NA; len: 14; j_gene: TRBJ2-3; v_gene: TRBV14; d_gene: NA; CDR3nt: TGTGCCAGCAGCCAAAAGACCTACGGGGATACGCAGTATTTT; CDR3aa: CASSQKTYGDTQYF
abundance: NA; len: 14; j_gene: TRBJ2-3; v_gene: TRBV6-5; d_gene: TRBD2; CDR3nt: TGTGCCAGTTCCCTGGCGGGGGGCACAGATACGCAGTATTTT; CDR3aa: CASSLAGGTDTQYF
abundance: NA; len: 15; j_gene: TRBJ2-1; v_gene: TRBV7-9; d_gene: NA; CDR3nt: TGTGCCAGCAGCTTAGCGGGAGTATCCTACAATGAGCAGTTCTTC; CDR3aa: CASSLAGVSYNEQFF
abundance: NA; len: 14; j_gene: TRBJ2-3; v_gene: TRBV7-9; d_gene: NA; CDR3nt: TGTGCCAGCAGCTTATCCGGTAGAGCGGATACGCAGTATTTT; CDR3aa: CASSLSGRADTQYF
abundance: NA; len: 14; j_gene: TRBJ1-4; v_gene: TRBV5-4; d_gene: NA; CDR3nt: TGTGCCAGCAGCTCGGGACAAAATAATGAAAAACTGTTTTTT; CDR3aa: CASSSGQNNEKLFF
abundance: NA; len: 16; j_gene: TRBJ1-4; v_gene: TRBV2; d_gene: NA; CDR3nt: TGTGCCAGCAGTGAAATCCAAGGGAGGACTAATGAAAAACTGTTTTTT; CDR3aa: CASSEIQGRTNEKLFF
abundance: NA; len: 19; j_gene: TRBJ1-4; v_gene: TRBV4-3; d_gene: NA; CDR3nt: TGCGCCAGCAGCCAAGATGTGTCTTATCGGAGGGGTGCTAATGAAAAACTGTTTTTT; CDR3aa: CASSQDVSYRRGANEKLFF
abundance: NA; len: 14; j_gene: TRBJ2-7; v_gene: TRBV7-9; d_gene: NA; CDR3nt: TGTGCCAGCAGCTTAGCGGCTCAGAACTACGAGCAGTACTTC; CDR3aa: CASSLAAQNYEQYF
abundance: NA; len: 15; j_gene: TRBJ2-3; v_gene: TRBV2; d_gene: TRBD1; CDR3nt: TGTGCCAGCACCCCGGGACAGGGGCAGACAGATACGCAGTATTTT; CDR3aa: CASTPGQGQTDTQYF